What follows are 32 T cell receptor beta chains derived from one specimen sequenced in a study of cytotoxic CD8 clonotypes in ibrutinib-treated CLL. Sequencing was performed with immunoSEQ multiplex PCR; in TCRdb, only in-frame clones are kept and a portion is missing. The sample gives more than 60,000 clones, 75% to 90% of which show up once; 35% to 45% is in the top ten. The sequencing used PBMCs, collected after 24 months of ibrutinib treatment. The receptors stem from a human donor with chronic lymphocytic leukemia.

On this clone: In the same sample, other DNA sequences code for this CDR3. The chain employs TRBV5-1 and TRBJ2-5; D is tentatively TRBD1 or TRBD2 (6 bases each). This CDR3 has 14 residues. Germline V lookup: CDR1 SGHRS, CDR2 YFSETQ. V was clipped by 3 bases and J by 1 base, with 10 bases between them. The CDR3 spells CASSSGGGQETQYF. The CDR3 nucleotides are TGCGCCAGCAGCTCTGGAGGGGGCCAAGAGACCCAGTACTTC.

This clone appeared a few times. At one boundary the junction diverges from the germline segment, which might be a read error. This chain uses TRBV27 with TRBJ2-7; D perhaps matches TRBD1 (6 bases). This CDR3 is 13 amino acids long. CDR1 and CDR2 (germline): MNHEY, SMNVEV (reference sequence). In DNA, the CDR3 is TGTGCCAGCAGCCCCAAGGACAGAAACCCACCCCACTTC. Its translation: CASSPKDRNPPHF.

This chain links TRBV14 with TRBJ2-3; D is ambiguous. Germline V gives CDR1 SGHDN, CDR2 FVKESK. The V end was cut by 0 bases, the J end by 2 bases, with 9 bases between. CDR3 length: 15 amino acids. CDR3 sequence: CASSQDDWPTDTQYF. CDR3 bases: TGTGCCAGCAGCCAAGACGACTGGCCCACAGATACGCAGTATTTT.

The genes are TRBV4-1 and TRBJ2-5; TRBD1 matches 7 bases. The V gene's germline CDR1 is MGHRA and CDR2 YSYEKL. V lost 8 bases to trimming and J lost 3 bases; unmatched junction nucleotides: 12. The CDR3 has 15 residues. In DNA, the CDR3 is TGCGCCAGCCTACAAATAACAGGGGAAGAAGAGACCCAGTACTTC. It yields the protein CASLQITGEEETQYF.

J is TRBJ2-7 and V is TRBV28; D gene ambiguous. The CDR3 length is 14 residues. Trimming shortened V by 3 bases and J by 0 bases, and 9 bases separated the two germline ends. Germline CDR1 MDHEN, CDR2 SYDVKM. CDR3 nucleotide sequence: TGTGCCAGCAGTTTCGGCAGCTACTCCTACGAGCAGTACTTC. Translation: CASSFGSYSYEQYF.

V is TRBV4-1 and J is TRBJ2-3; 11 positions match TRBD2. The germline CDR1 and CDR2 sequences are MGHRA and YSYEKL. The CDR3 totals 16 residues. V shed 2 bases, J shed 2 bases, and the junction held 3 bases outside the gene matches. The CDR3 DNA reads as TGCGCCAGCAGCCAACTACTAGCGGGGGACACAGATACGCAGTATTTT. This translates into CASSQLLAGDTDTQYF.

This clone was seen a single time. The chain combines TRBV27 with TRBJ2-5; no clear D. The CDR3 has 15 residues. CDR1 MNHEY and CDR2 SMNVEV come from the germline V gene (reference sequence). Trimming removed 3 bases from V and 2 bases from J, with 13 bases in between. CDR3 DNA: TGTGCCAGCAGTTTCTTGCCCACTACTCAAGAGACCCAGTACTTC. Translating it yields CASSFLPTTQETQYF.

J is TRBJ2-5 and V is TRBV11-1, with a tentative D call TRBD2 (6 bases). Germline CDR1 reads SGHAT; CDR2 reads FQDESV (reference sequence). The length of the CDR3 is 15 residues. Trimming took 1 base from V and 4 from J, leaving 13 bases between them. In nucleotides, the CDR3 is TGTGCCAGCAGCTTAGGGCGGCGGGGAGGAGAGACCCAGTACTTC. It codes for CASSLGRRGGETQYF.

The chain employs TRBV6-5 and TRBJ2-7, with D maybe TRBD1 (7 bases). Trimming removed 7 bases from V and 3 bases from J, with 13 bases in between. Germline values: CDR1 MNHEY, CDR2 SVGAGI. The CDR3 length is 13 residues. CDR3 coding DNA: TGTGCCAGCATTTCAGGGGGAGGCTACGAGCAGTACTTC. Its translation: CASISGGGYEQYF.

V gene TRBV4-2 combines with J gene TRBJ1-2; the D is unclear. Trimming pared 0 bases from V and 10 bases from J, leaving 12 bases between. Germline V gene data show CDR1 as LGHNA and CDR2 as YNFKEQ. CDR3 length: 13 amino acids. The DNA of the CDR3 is TGTGCCAGCAGCCAAGACGGGGAAACGGACTACACCTTC. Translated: CASSQDGETDYTF.

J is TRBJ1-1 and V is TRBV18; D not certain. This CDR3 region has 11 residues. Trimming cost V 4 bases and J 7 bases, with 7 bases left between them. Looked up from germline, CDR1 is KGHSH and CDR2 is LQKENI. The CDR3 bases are TGTGCCAGCTCACTGCAAGATGAAGCTTTCTTT. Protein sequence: CASSLQDEAFF.

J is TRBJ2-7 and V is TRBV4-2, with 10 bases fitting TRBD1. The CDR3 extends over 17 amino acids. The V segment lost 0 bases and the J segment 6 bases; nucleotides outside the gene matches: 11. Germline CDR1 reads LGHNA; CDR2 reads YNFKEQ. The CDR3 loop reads CASSQDNLRTGGSEQYF. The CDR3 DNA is TGTGCCAGCAGCCAAGATAATTTGAGGACAGGGGGTAGCGAGCAGTACTTC.

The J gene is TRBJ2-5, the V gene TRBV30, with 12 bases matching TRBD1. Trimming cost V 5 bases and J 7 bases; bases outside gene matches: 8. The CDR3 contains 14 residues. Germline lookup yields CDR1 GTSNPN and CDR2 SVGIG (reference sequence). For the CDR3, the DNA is TGTGCCTGGTCGGGACAGGGGGCGTCAGTGACCCAGTACTTC. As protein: CAWSGQGASVTQYF.

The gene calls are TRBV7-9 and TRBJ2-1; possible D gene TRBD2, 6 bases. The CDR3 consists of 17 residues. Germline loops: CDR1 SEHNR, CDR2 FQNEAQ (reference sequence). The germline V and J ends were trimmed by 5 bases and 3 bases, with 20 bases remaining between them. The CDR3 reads CASSIGGLAAVYNEQFF. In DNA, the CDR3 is TGTGCCAGCAGCATTGGAGGGTTGGCAGCGGTCTACAATGAGCAGTTCTTC.

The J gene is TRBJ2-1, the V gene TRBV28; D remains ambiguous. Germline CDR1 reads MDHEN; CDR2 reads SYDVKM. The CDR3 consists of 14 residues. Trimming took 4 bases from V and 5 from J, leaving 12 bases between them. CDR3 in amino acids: CASSYGELNNEQFF. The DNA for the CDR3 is TGTGCCAGCAGTTACGGAGAACTAAACAATGAGCAGTTCTTC.

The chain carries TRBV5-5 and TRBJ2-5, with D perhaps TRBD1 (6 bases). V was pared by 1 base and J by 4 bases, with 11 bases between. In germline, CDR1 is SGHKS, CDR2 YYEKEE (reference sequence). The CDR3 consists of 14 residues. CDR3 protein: CASSLRDIGETQYF. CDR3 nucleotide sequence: TGTGCCAGCAGCTTGAGGGACATCGGAGAGACCCAGTACTTC.

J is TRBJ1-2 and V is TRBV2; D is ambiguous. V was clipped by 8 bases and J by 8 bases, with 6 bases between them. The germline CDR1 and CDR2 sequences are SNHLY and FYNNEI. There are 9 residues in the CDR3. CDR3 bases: TGTGCCAGCTCCCCGGGCTACACCTTC. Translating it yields CASSPGYTF.

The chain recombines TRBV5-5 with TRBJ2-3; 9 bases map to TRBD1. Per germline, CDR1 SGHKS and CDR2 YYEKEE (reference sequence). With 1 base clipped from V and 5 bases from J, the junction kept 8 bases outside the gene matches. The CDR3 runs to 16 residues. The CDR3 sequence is CASSLIGTGSGDTQYF. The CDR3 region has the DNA TGTGCCAGCAGCTTGATAGGGACAGGGTCCGGAGATACGCAGTATTTT.

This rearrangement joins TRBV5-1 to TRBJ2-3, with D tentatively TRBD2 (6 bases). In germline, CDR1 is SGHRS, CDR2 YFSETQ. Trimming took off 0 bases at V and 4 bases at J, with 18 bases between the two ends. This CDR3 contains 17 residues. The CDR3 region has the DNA TGCGCCAGCAGCTTGGCCCCTAGCGCAGCCACGCCAGATACGCAGTATTTT. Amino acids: CASSLAPSAATPDTQYF. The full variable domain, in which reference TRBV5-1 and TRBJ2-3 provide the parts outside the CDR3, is KAGVTQTPRYLIKTRGQQVTLSCSPISGHRSVSWYQQTPGQGLQFLFEYFSETQRNKGNFPGRFSGRQFSNSRSEMNVSTLELGDSALYLCASSLAPSAATPDTQYFGPGTRLTVL.

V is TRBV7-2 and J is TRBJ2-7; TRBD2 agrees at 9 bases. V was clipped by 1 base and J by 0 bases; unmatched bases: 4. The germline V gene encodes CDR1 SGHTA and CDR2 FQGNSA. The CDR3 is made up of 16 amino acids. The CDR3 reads CASSLVGGRASYEQYF. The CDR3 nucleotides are TGTGCCAGCAGCTTAGTAGGCGGGAGGGCCTCCTACGAGCAGTACTTC.

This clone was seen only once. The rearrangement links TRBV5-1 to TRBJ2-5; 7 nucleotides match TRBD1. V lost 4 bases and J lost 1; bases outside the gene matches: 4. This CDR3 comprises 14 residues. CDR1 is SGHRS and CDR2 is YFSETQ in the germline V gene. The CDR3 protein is CASSTYRGQETQYF. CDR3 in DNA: TGCGCCAGCAGCACGTACAGGGGCCAAGAGACCCAGTACTTC.

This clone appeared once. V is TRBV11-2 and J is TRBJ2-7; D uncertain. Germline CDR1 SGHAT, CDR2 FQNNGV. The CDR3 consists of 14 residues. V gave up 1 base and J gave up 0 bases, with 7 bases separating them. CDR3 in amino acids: CASSLVHLSYEQYF. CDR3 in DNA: TGTGCCAGCAGCTTAGTACACCTCTCCTACGAGCAGTACTTC.

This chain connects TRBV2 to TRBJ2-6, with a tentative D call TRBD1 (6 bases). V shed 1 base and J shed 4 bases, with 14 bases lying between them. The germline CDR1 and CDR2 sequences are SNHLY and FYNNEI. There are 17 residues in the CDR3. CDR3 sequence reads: CASSEVRQGTGANVLTF. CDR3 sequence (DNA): TGTGCCAGCAGTGAAGTTCGGCAGGGGACCGGGGCCAACGTCCTGACTTTC. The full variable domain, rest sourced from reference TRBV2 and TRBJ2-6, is EPEVTQTPSHQVTQMGQEVILRCVPISNHLYFYWYRQILGQKVEFLVSFYNNEISEKSEIFDDQFSVERPDGSNFTLKIRSTKLEDSAMYFCASSEVRQGTGANVLTFGAGSRLTVL.

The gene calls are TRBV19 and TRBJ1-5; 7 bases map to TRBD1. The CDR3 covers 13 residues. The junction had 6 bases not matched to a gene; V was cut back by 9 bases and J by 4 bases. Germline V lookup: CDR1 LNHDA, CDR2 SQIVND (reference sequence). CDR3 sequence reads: CASGQASNQPQHF. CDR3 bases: TGTGCCAGCGGACAGGCCTCAAATCAGCCCCAGCATTTT.

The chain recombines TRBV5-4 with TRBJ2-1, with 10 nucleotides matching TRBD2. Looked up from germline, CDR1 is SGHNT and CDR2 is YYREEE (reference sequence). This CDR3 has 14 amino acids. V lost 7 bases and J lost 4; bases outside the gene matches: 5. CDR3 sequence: CASFTSGVYNEQFF. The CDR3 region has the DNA TGTGCCAGCTTTACTAGCGGGGTATACAATGAGCAGTTCTTC.

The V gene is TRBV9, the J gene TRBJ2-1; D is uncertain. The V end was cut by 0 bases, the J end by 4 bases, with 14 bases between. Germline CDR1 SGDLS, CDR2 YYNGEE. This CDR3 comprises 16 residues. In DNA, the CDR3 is TGTGCCAGCAGCGTAGCTTCCTCTATAGGGTACAATGAGCAGTTCTTC. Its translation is CASSVASSIGYNEQFF.

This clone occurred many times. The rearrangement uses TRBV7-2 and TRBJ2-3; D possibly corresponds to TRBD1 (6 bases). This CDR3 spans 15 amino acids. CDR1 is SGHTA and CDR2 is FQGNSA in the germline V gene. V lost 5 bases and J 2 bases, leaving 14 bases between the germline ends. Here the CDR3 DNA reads TGTGCCAGCAGCGTTAGACAGGCGATCACAGATACGCAGTATTTT. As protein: CASSVRQAITDTQYF.

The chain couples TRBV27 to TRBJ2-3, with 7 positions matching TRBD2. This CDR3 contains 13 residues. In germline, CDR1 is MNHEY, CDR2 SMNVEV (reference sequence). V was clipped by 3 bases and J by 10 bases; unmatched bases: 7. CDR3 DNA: TGTGCCAGCAGTTTTGGGCGGCGGGGGTCGCAGTATTTT. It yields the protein CASSFGRRGSQYF.

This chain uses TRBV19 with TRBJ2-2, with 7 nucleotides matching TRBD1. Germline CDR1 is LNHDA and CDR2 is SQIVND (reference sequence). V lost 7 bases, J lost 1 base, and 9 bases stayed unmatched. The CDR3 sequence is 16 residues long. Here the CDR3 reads CASIKQGGRNTGELFF. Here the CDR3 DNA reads TGTGCCAGTATCAAGCAAGGGGGCCGGAACACCGGGGAGCTGTTTTTT.

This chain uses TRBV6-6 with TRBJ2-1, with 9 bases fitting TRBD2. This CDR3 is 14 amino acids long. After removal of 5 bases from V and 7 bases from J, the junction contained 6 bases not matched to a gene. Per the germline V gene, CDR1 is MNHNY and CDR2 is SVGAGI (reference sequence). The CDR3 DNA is TGTGCCAGCAGTCCCGCGGGAGGGAGGAATGAGCAGTTCTTC. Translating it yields CASSPAGGRNEQFF.

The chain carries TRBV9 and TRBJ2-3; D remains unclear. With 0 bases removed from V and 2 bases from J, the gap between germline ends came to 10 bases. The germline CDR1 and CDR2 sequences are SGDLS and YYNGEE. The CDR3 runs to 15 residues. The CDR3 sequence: CASSVVGWITDTQYF. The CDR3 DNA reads TGTGCCAGCAGCGTAGTTGGCTGGATCACAGATACGCAGTATTTT.

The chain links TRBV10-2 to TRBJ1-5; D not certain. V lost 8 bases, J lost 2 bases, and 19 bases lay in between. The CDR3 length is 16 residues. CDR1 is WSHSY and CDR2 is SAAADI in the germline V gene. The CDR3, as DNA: TGCGCCAGCCAAGAGGCGTTTGGCCATGGCAATCAGCCCCAGCATTTT. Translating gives CASQEAFGHGNQPQHF.